The next 4 T cell receptor beta chains were all read from a single sample in a study of OX40 agonist ivuxolimab in advanced cancers. Only in-frame clones appear in the TCRdb table, and some are missing; sequencing was by immunoSEQ multiplex PCR. The sample contains 25,000 to 35,000 clones, roughly 82% of which appear only once. Sample: CD4+ or CD8+ T cells sorted from blood, taken in a trial of the OX40 agonist ivuxolimab. These receptors were taken from an adult with an advanced solid tumor such as melanoma, head and neck, liver or kidney cancer.

The rearrangement joins TRBV19 to TRBJ1-5; possible D gene TRBD1, 6 bases. Germline lookup yields CDR1 LNHDA and CDR2 SQIVND (reference sequence). With 5 bases removed from V and 6 bases from J, the gap between germline ends came to 11 bases. There are 13 residues in the CDR3. The CDR3 is CASSFWGAQPQHF. CDR3 DNA: TGTGCCAGTAGTTTTTGGGGGGCTCAGCCCCAGCATTTT.

V usage is TRBV14 and J usage is TRBJ2-5, with D unresolved. Trimming left V 3 bases short and J 1 base short, with 12 bases between. This CDR3 contains 15 residues. The germline CDR1 and CDR2 sequences are SGHDN and FVKESK. This CDR3 reads CASSQGVTVQETQYF. CDR3 DNA: TGTGCCAGCAGCCAGGGTGTCACGGTCCAAGAGACCCAGTACTTC. Full variable domain (missing parts from reference TRBV14 and TRBJ2-5): EAGVTQFPSHSVIEKGQTVTLRCDPISGHDNLYWYRRVMGKEIKFLLHFVKESKQDESGMPNNRFLAERTGGTYSTLKVQPAELEDSGVYFCASSQGVTVQETQYFGPGTRLLVL.

The chain uses TRBV11-2 and TRBJ2-1; the D is unclear. CDR3 length: 15 amino acids. V gave up 1 base and J gave up 8 bases, with 15 bases separating them. CDR1 is SGHAT, CDR2 FQNNGV, per germline. The CDR3 spells CASSLVRDPRYEQFF. As DNA, the CDR3 is TGTGCCAGCAGCTTAGTGAGAGACCCGAGGTATGAGCAGTTCTTC.

This clone was observed once. V is TRBV4-1 and J is TRBJ1-2; 7 nucleotides agree with TRBD1. V lost 0 bases, J lost 7 bases, and 8 bases stayed unmatched. There are 15 residues in the CDR3. Germline V CDR1 and CDR2: MGHRA, YSYEKL. The CDR3 DNA sequence: TGCGCCAGCAGCCAAGATTTATCAGGGGGTAGTGGCTACACCTTC. Encoded protein: CASSQDLSGGSGYTF.